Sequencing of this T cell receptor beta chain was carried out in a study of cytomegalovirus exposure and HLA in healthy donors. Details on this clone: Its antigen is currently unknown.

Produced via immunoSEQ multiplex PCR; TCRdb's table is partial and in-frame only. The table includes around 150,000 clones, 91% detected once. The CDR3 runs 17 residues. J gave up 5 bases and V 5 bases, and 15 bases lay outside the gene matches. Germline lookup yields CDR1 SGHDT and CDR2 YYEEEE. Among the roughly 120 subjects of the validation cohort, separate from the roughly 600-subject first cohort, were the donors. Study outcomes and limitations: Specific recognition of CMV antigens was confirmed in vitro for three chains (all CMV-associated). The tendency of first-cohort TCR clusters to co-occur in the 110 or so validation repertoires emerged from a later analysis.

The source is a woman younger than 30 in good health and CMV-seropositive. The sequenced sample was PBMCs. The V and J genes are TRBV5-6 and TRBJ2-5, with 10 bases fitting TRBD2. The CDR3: CASRYDPSGRAGETQYF. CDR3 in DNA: TGTGCCAGCAGATATGATCCCAGCGGGAGGGCCGGGGAGACCCAGTACTTC.